This T cell receptor beta chain was retrieved from a study of shared clonotypes between healthy human individuals. Study-level information: Three plates were used per donor for CD4 naive, three for CD4 memory, two for CD8 naive and one for CD8 memory. Whole-study results and caveats: Only blood was sampled, and tissue TCR repertoires likely differ from blood ones. Four donors had around 5.2% of their naive CD4 clonotypes in common. Expectations were that clonotype sharing among donors would be affected by sequencing depth.

Terminally differentiated effector memory CD45RA+ cells were excluded by CCR7 positive selection of CD45RO-negative cells. Assay: immunoSEQ multiplex PCR; the TCRdb copy retains only in-frame clones and omits some. The profile covers hundreds of thousands of clones, with 95% to 97% appearing a single time and more than 0.085% taken by the ten largest. Remarks on this clone: The antigen is not known. The same CDR3 is also encoded by other DNA sequences in this sample.

The sample consisted of naive CD8+ T cells sorted from blood. This TCR derives from a young woman in good health.

As DNA, the CDR3 is TGTGCCAGCAGTTTAACCAGGAGCAATGAGCAGTTCTTC. Translated, it gives CASSLTRSNEQFF. This chain links TRBV27 with TRBJ2-1; D uncertain. CDR1 and CDR2 (germline): MNHEY, SMNVEV (reference sequence). V lost 2 bases and J 6 bases, leaving 8 bases between the germline ends. This CDR3 comprises 13 residues.